This T cell receptor beta chain is drawn from a study of T cells in localized non-small cell lung cancer. The CDR3 is 16 residues long. V gave up 0 bases and J gave up 7 bases, with 13 bases separating them. Germline V gives CDR1 MNHEY, CDR2 SMNVEV (reference sequence). The repertoire was sequenced with immunoSEQ multiplex PCR; TCRdb's copy has only in-frame clones and lacks some. Found here are around 20,000 clones, 89% of them singletons; the top ten hold about 8.4%. The input for sequencing was peripheral blood, taken before any cancer treatment. This clonotype was sampled from a man aged 35 to 70 with stage I lung adenocarcinoma. This chain links TRBV27 with TRBJ1-6, with D perhaps matching TRBD1 (5 bases). The CDR3 bases are TGTGCCAGCAGTTTATCTACACAGGTGCCGAATTCACCCCTCCACTTT. It codes for CASSLSTQVPNSPLHF.